One sample yielded the 17 T cell receptor beta chains listed below, sequenced in a study of a mutant IDH1 vaccine in newly diagnosed glioma. Time point here: week 35, safety follow-up. Doses comprised 300 ug of mutant IDH1 20-mer peptide each, plus topical imiquimod. The antigens for these receptors are not known. The repertoire was sequenced with immunoSEQ multiplex PCR; TCRdb's copy has only in-frame clones and lacks some. The sample includes around 29,000 clones, roughly four fifths of them seen just once. The source material was PBMCs, sampled from a glioma patient whose treatment included an IDH1 peptide vaccine. The receptors here all came from a man aged 50 to 60 with glioma.

The chain uses TRBV6-4 and TRBJ1-1; the match to TRBD1 covers 10 bases. The CDR3 covers 14 residues. CDR1 is MRHNA, CDR2 SNTAGT, per germline. Trimming cost V 6 bases and J 5 bases; bases outside gene matches: 6. CDR3 loop: CASRRTGGMTEAFF. CDR3 sequence (DNA): TGTGCCAGCAGGCGGACAGGGGGTATGACTGAAGCTTTCTTT.

This clone appeared a few times. The same CDR3 also results from other DNA sequences found in this sample. The chain recombines TRBV19 with TRBJ2-5, with 9 positions matching TRBD2. Germline trimming cut 4 bases from V and 4 bases from J; bases unmatched to any gene: 4. CDR3 length equals 14 residues. Germline V gene sequence: CDR1 LNHDA, CDR2 SQIVND (reference sequence). CDR3 amino acids: CASSRAGGRETQYF. Written as DNA, the CDR3 is TGTGCCAGTAGTAGGGCGGGGGGGCGAGAGACCCAGTACTTC.

The V gene is TRBV9, the J gene TRBJ2-1, with 8 nucleotides matching TRBD2. In germline, CDR1 is SGDLS, CDR2 YYNGEE. There are 15 residues in the CDR3. V lost 0 bases to trimming and J lost 6 bases; unmatched junction nucleotides: 5. CDR3 loop: CASSVAGGTFNEQFF. Here the CDR3 DNA reads TGTGCCAGCAGCGTAGCGGGAGGGACGTTCAATGAGCAGTTCTTC.

The CDR3 is CASSPNLLDRNTEAFF. CDR3 sequence (DNA): TGTGCCAGCAGCCCCAACCTGCTAGACAGGAACACTGAAGCTTTCTTT. V gene TRBV7-2 combines with J gene TRBJ1-1, with D tentatively TRBD1 (5 bases). This CDR3 is 16 amino acids long. V lost 5 bases and J lost 1, with 17 bases in between. The germline gives CDR1 SGHTA, CDR2 FQGNSA.

The chain employs TRBV7-6 and TRBJ1-1; 9 positions match TRBD1. Germline values: CDR1 SGHVS, CDR2 FNYEAQ. V dropped 6 bases and J dropped 7; count of bases not matched to a gene: 6. The CDR3 loop spans 13 amino acids. The CDR3 is CASRQDRGGEAFF. The CDR3 DNA follows: TGTGCCAGCAGACAGGACAGGGGCGGTGAAGCTTTCTTT.

This clone appeared a few times. CDR3 residues: CASSMGLVGELFF. CDR3 bases: TGTGCCAGCAGCATGGGCCTCGTCGGGGAGCTGTTTTTT. The V and J genes are TRBV6-5 and TRBJ2-2; D is unclear. Trimming took 6 bases from V and 7 from J, leaving 12 bases between them. CDR1 and CDR2 from the germline V gene are MNHEY and SVGAGI. This CDR3 spans 13 amino acids.

V gene TRBV4-3 combines with J gene TRBJ2-5; D may be TRBD2 (6 bases). This CDR3 has 13 amino acids. CDR1 is LGHNA and CDR2 is YSLEER in the germline V gene. Trimming removed 3 bases from V and 6 bases from J, with 11 bases in between. DNA of the CDR3: TGCGCCAGCAGCCAGGGACTCTATAAGACCCAGTACTTC. Residues: CASSQGLYKTQYF.

This chain uses TRBV4-3 with TRBJ1-2, with D possibly matching TRBD1 (6 bases). V dropped 1 base and J dropped 4 bases, with 16 bases sitting between them. The CDR3 runs to 16 residues. CDR1 LGHNA and CDR2 YSLEER come from the germline V gene. The CDR3 loop is CASSQVTGQPFYGYTF. CDR3 coding DNA: TGCGCCAGCAGCCAAGTAACCGGACAGCCCTTCTATGGCTACACCTTC.

As DNA, the CDR3 is TGTGCCAGCAGTTACTCTTACCGTACAGGGACCGGGGAGCTGTTTTTT. This codes for CASSYSYRTGTGELFF. The rearrangement links TRBV6-5 to TRBJ2-2, with D perhaps matching TRBD1 (6 bases). The germline CDR1 and CDR2 sequences are MNHEY and SVGAGI. The CDR3 sequence is 16 residues long. The germline V and J ends were trimmed by 0 bases and 5 bases, with 13 bases remaining between them.

This chain joins TRBV5-5 and TRBJ1-1; no reliable D call. Trimming removed 3 bases from V and 1 base from J, with 16 bases in between. The length of the CDR3 is 16 residues. CDR1 SGHKS and CDR2 YYEKEE come from the germline V gene (reference sequence). The CDR3 DNA follows: TGTGCCAGCAGCTCATCAACGGGGAGGGCGAACACTGAAGCTTTCTTT. It yields the protein CASSSSTGRANTEAFF.

The genes are TRBV18 and TRBJ1-1; perhaps TRBD1 as D (6 bases). The germline CDR1 and CDR2 sequences are KGHSH and LQKENI. This CDR3 is 14 amino acids long. Between the trimmed V and J ends, which lost 4 bases and 3 bases, there was a span of 12 bases. Here the CDR3 DNA reads TGTGCCAGCTCACTTTTGGGGGCGGACACTGAAGCTTTCTTT. Translating gives CASSLLGADTEAFF.

V is TRBV10-3 and J is TRBJ2-3; no reliable D call. From germline, CDR1 is ENHRY and CDR2 SYGVKD. This CDR3 region has 15 residues. The V end was cut by 3 bases, the J end by 4 bases, with 14 bases between. The CDR3 DNA sequence: TGTGCCATCAGTGACAACTCCGCGGTTTCAGATACGCAGTATTTT. This sequence encodes CAISDNSAVSDTQYF.

This chain joins TRBV6-6 and TRBJ2-7, with D possibly being TRBD2 (5 bases). CDR3 length equals 12 residues. The V gene's germline CDR1 is MNHNY and CDR2 SVGAGI (reference sequence). Between the trimmed V and J ends, which lost 5 bases and 2 bases, there was a span of 7 bases. CDR3 nucleotides: TGTGCCAGCAGTCCCGGGGCCTACGAGCAGTACTTC. Translating it yields CASSPGAYEQYF.

V usage is TRBV28 and J usage is TRBJ2-7, with D perhaps TRBD2 (5 bases). V was cut by 2 bases and J by 0 bases, with 11 bases left in between. From germline, CDR1 is MDHEN and CDR2 SYDVKM. This CDR3 is 15 amino acids long. The CDR3 DNA follows: TGTGCCAGCAGTTTACGCGGGCAACTCTCCTACGAGCAGTACTTC. Translating it yields CASSLRGQLSYEQYF.

This clone came up a few times. This chain connects TRBV7-8 to TRBJ2-3; D is undetermined. V gave up 1 base and J gave up 2 bases, with 7 bases separating them. Germline CDR1 SGHVS, CDR2 FQNEAQ. The CDR3 extends over 14 amino acids. In DNA, the CDR3 is TGTGCCAGCAGCTTAGACAGAACCACAGATACGCAGTATTTT. Translating it yields CASSLDRTTDTQYF.

The rearrangement joins TRBV6-6 to TRBJ2-3, with D maybe TRBD1 (5 bases). V lost 7 bases and J lost 1, with 15 bases in between. The germline CDR1 and CDR2 sequences are MNHNY and SVGAGI (reference sequence). The CDR3 has 15 amino acids. The CDR3 loop is CASNRRGTGTDTQYF. Here the CDR3 DNA reads TGTGCCAGCAACCGAAGGGGTACCGGCACAGATACGCAGTATTTT.

This sequence joins TRBV6-5 and TRBJ2-5; 8 bases match TRBD1. This CDR3 has 13 residues. Germline trimming cut 7 bases from V and 3 bases from J; bases unmatched to any gene: 4. The V gene's germline CDR1 is MNHEY and CDR2 SVGAGI. CDR3: CASKRTGKETQYF. For the CDR3, the DNA is TGTGCCAGCAAACGGACAGGGAAAGAGACCCAGTACTTC.